What follows are 10 T cell receptor beta chains derived from one specimen sequenced in a study of patients and donors after allogeneic stem cell transplantation. TCRdb fed the RT-PCR reads into MiXCR, producing one record per CDR3 protein. The repertoire has some 960,000 distinct CDR3 sequences, 15% to 20% of them found once; the top ten carry roughly 6.4%. Sample: blood, either unsorted or a sorted T cell fraction (not recorded which). These receptors originate from a human donor who was either an allogeneic HSCT recipient or a stem cell or donor lymphocyte infusion donor (not recorded which). It is not recorded whose cells these are; they may come from a transplant donor.

The rearrangement joins TRBV6-2 or TRBV6-3 to TRBJ2-3, with D possibly TRBD2 on 6 matching bases. The V and J ends lost 6 bases and 11 bases respectively, with 15 bases between them. CDR3 size: 12 residues. The V gene's germline CDR1 is MNHEY and CDR2 SVGEGT. The CDR3 spells CASSHDAGGQYF. The DNA for the CDR3 is TGTGCCAGCAGCCACGATGCCGGGGGGCAGTATTTT.

The V call is TRBV12-3 or TRBV12-4, the J call TRBJ1-2, with D possibly being TRBD1 (5 bases). The CDR3 contains 17 residues. V was cut by 6 bases and J by 7 bases, with 27 bases left in between. CDR3 residues: CASSREGQGKISGGYTF. CDR3 coding DNA: TGTGCCAGCAGCCGGGAGGGGCAGGGAAAAATATCCGGTGGCTACACCTTC.

Points on this clonotype: Mismatch with germline at one junction end may stem from a read error. This chain uses TRBV7-3 with TRBJ1-1; the D gene is possibly TRBD1 (5 bases). Germline V gene lookup returns CDR1 SGHTA and CDR2 FQGTGA. The CDR3 contains 8 residues. CDR3 sequence: CASTRGLF. As DNA, the CDR3 is TGTGCCAGCACCCGGGGGTTATTT.

This clonotype turned up a few times. CDR3 residues: CASSLRVNPSTDTQYF. The CDR3 nucleotides are TGTGCCAGCAGCTTGAGAGTCAATCCTAGCACAGATACGCAGTATTTT. This rearrangement joins TRBV5-6 to TRBJ2-3; D unclear. Trimming took off 1 base at V and 0 bases at J, with 12 bases between the two ends. The length of the CDR3 is 16 residues. Germline V gene lookup returns CDR1 SGHDT and CDR2 YYEEEE.

The CDR3 here is CSARKTTGELFF. Here the CDR3 DNA reads TGCAGTGCCAGGAAGACCACCGGGGAGCTGTTTTTT. This rearrangement joins TRBV20-1 to TRBJ2-2; the D is unclear. Trimming took 6 bases from V and 4 from J, leaving 9 bases between them. The CDR3 spans 12 residues. CDR1 and CDR2 from the germline V gene are DFQATT and SNEGSKA (reference sequence).

This clonotype was seen only a few times. This chain uses TRBV12-3 or TRBV12-4 with TRBJ2-1; 12 bases line up with TRBD2. After removal of 6 bases from V and 4 bases from J, the junction contained 4 bases not matched to a gene. This CDR3 has 15 amino acids. The CDR3 nucleotides are TGTGCCAGCAGGAAGACTAGCGGGAGATACAATGAGCAGTTCTTC. It is translated as CASRKTSGRYNEQFF.

This clonotype came up a few times. CDR3 nucleotides: TGCGCCAGCAGCTCCCCGGTGGGGGGAGGCGAAAAACTGTTTTTT. It translates to CASSSPVGGGEKLFF. The chain recombines TRBV5-1 with TRBJ1-4; a weak D match, TRBD1 (5 bases). CDR1 is SGHRS and CDR2 is YFSETQ in the germline V gene. This CDR3 comprises 15 residues. The ends were cut back, 3 bases at V and 8 bases at J, with 17 bases in the middle. The full variable domain, completed using reference TRBV5-1 and TRBJ1-4, is KAGVTQTPRYLIKTRGQQVTLSCSPISGHRSVSWYQQTPGQGLQFLFEYFSETQRNKGNFPGRFSGRQFSNSRSEMNVSTLELGDSALYLCASSSPVGGGEKLFFGSGTQLSVL.

This clonotype appeared a few times. The chain recombines TRBV20-1 with TRBJ2-4; D unclear. V was pared by 0 bases and J by 1 base, with 10 bases between. The CDR3 runs 15 residues. The germline gives CDR1 DFQATT, CDR2 SNEGSKA (reference sequence). The CDR3 coding sequence is TGCAGTGCTAGAGAGGGCCCACCCGCCAAAAACATTCAGTACTTC. Amino acid sequence: CSAREGPPAKNIQYF.

This clonotype was recorded many times. The chain couples TRBV6-1 to TRBJ1-2, with a possible D match to TRBD1 (5 bases). Trimming removed 2 bases from V and 4 bases from J, with 8 bases in between. This CDR3 comprises 13 residues. CDR1 and CDR2 from the germline V gene are MNHNS and SASEGT. CDR3 sequence: CASSEQGLYGYTF. In DNA, the CDR3 is TGTGCCAGCAGTGAACAGGGCCTCTATGGCTACACCTTC.

The chain has TRBV5-1 and TRBJ1-2; D ambiguous. The CDR3 is made up of 15 amino acids. V was pared by 5 bases and J by 0 bases, with 14 bases between. The V gene's germline CDR1 is SGHRS and CDR2 YFSETQ. CDR3 sequence: CASRPLGSANYGYTF. DNA for the CDR3: TGCGCCAGCAGGCCCCTGGGATCAGCTAACTATGGCTACACCTTC.